This T cell receptor (beta chain) emerged from a study of T cell clonality in common variable immunodeficiency (dated by TCRdb to between 2015 and 2017). The study at large found these results: According to the authors, finding the cause of the higher clonality in CVID would require sequencing the repertoires of T cell subpopulations. Increased TCRbeta clonality was found in CVID subjects compared with healthy controls (t-test p = 0.018), with the increase being most characteristic of about a third of subjects. CVID TCRbeta sequences reportedly showed fewer deletions and N-nucleotide insertions and lacked highly modified clones with 13 or more V deletions. CVID subjects shared fewer TCRbeta clones with each other than healthy controls did (p < 0.0001). Correlations between repertoire features and clinical complications were limited by patient heterogeneity within the CVID cohort. Although equal DNA input was used, an average of about 83,000 unique sequences per sample was obtained for controls, compared with some 30,000 for CVID samples.

CVID samples and control samples contributed equivalent amounts of genomic DNA as sequencing input. For every sample, a 60 bp segment covering the rearranged TCRbeta CDR3 region was amplified and then sequenced. The immunoSEQ assay, a bias-corrected multiplex PCR combined with high-throughput sequencing, was used for TCRbeta amplification. The source study handled its data this way. Every unique nucleotide sequence was considered a clone and was annotated with V, D and J genes, copy number and frequency. Sequences were labeled productive if in frame, and non-productive if out of frame or containing stop codons. Clonality was calculated from Shannon's entropy as previously described. The predicted amino acid sequences of productive clones were used to derive the mean CDR3 Kyte-Doolittle hydropathy. The R hclust function was used to hierarchically cluster scaled V gene usage with Manhattan distance and complete linkage. Sharing of clones by CDR3 amino acid sequence was evaluated through resampling of 12 repertoires per group over 100 rounds. The repertoires were searched for some 70 published EBV-specific TCRbeta sequences and fewer than 250 published CMV-specific TCRbeta sequences. A couple of CVID samples that yielded fewer than 10,000 sequences were excluded from the analysis, so approximately 40 CVID repertoires were retained. TCRdb carries this immuneACCESS record with in-frame sequences only. Its versions omit some clonotypes, under half of them owing to an unresolved V gene in the studies checked, with the rest unexplained. Clone size and the V and J calls come from that table; the DNA yielded D and trimming. This sample is represented by about 37,000 clones, with no singletons among them. The ten largest account for approximately 4% of the sample.

Clipping removes 3 bases from V and 2 bases from J, with 7 as the unmatched junction base count. The CDR3 starts with the cysteine, ends with the phenylalanine, and has 15 residues. The CDR3 was read in part: 36 bases, with the frame set at base 1. The germline V gene (reference sequence) sets CDR1 to WNHNN and CDR2 to SYGVQD. Both CVID patients and healthy controls were predominantly of Caucasian heritage. Heparinized peripheral whole blood samples of about 5 to 8.5 ml were obtained from each donor. TCRbeta CDR3 repertoires were sequenced from genomic DNA of adults with common variable immune deficiency (CVID) and healthy adult controls. The control group comprised around 22 healthy adult volunteers, approximately twelve female and approximately ten male, aged about 20 to 70 years with a mean age of approximately 30. Diluted blood was density-centrifuged over Hypaque 1077 or Ficoll-Paque to isolate peripheral blood mononuclear cells. Genomic DNA was obtained from unsorted mononuclear cells using either Qiagen column purification or a centrifugation-based method.

This clone occurred many times. The antigen it binds to is not known. Read sequence stops 3 residues before the CDR3 end, and the germline J gene provides the missing end. In this chain, TRBV10-1 is recombined with TRBJ2-7, with TRBD1 identical over 7 junction bases. The sequencing sample was made of peripheral blood mononuclear cells. This TCR was sampled from a person aged 18-69 years in good health. Partial CDR3 DNA: TGCGCCAGCAGTGACGCCGGGACAGTAGCCTACGAG. Its amino acids are CASSDAGTVAYE. The full CDR3 is CASSDAGTVAYEQYF.